This T cell receptor (beta chain) is drawn from a study of Tregs in tolerant kidney transplant recipients. Study-level information: Related graft donors supplied nonmyeloablative bone marrow transplants, and mixed chimerism was transient.

Measured with immunoSEQ multiplex PCR; TCRdb has only the in-frame clones, and not every one. The sample records fewer than 100,000 clones, less than 95% being singletons. Thawed PBMCs were FACS-sorted into unstimulated CD4+CD25+CD127- regulatory T cells, CD4+CD25- non-regulatory cells, CD4 and CD8 cells. An overnight rest at 37°C with 200 IU/ml IL-2 preceded regulatory T cell sorting from thawed PBMCs. General observations from the study: For some patients, primers changed over time, blocking nucleotide-level comparison.

Between the trimmed V and J ends, which lost 3 bases and 4 bases, there was a span of 11 bases. Germline V CDR1 and CDR2: SGHDT, YYEEEE. The CDR3 has 13 amino acids. To note about this clone: The antigen is not known.

Here the sequenced sample was Tregs from blood, taken before the transplant. The chain has TRBV5-6 and TRBJ2-7; D call uncertain. The origin of this receptor is a human donor who received a combined kidney and bone marrow transplant. The CDR3 reads CASSSLPGYEQYF. CDR3 bases: TGTGCCAGCAGCTCCCTCCCAGGATACGAGCAGTACTTC.